The rows below give T cell receptor beta chains drawn from one sample of a study of HIV-infected children after antiretroviral therapy interruption. TCRdb itself ran the 3' RACE reads through MiXCR, one entry per CDR3 protein. The sample includes fewer than 50,000 distinct CDR3 sequences, about 4.3% of them seen just once. This material consisted of CD45RA+ CD4+ T cells from PBMCs, pooled from several time points, taken from a donor given antiretroviral therapy, either interrupted or continuous. These receptors were taken from a pool of human donors with HIV. Both conserved end residues are part of each CDR3. Fields, in order: D gene, V gene, clone size, CDR3 length, J gene, CDR3 protein, CDR3 DNA. The D gene is left open where the match is weak. Size is omitted from some rows. Given values are once, few, many or a class for expanded clones.

.,TRBV12-3/TRBV12-4,many,14,TRBJ2-1,CASRISSGDNEQFF,TGTGCCAGCAGGATTTCCTCGGGGGACAATGAGCAGTTCTTC
TRBD1,TRBV5-8,few,15,TRBJ2-1,CASSLAGTGVNEQFF,TGTGCCAGCAGCCTAGCCGGGACAGGGGTCAATGAGCAGTTCTTC
TRBD2,TRBV20-1,few,13,TRBJ2-5,CSAAGRHQETQYF,TGCAGTGCAGCGGGACGGCACCAAGAGACCCAGTACTTC
.,TRBV20-1,many,12,TRBJ2-3,CSARDRNDKDYF,TGCAGTGCTAGAGATCGGAACGACAAGGACTATTTT
.,TRBV10-3,many,13,TRBJ1-6,CAIKADINSPLHF,TGTGCCATCAAGGCAGATATTAATTCACCCCTCCACTTT
.,TRBV2,many,13,TRBJ2-1,CASSEGAVNEQFF,TGTGCCAGCAGTGAAGGGGCCGTCAATGAGCAGTTCTTC
.,TRBV28,many,15,TRBJ2-3,CASMSESVGTDTQYF,TGTGCCAGCATGTCCGAAAGCGTGGGCACAGATACGCAGTATTTT
TRBD2,TRBV6-1,many,16,TRBJ2-5,CASSFGLVVDKETQYF,TGTGCCAGCAGCTTTGGACTAGTGGTAGACAAAGAGACCCAGTACTTC
.,TRBV5-1,many,13,TRBJ1-1,CASSVGQNTEAFF,TGCGCCAGCAGCGTCGGCCAGAACACTGAAGCTTTCTTT
.,TRBV7-9,.,14,TRBJ1-3,CASSLKPDGNTIYF,TGTGCCAGCAGCTTGAAGCCCGACGGAAACACCATATATTTT
.,TRBV5-1,many,16,TRBJ2-2,CASSLNGGHLTGELFF,TGCGCCAGCAGCTTGAACGGGGGTCATTTGACCGGGGAGCTGTTTTTT
.,TRBV7-2,many,13,TRBJ2-3,CASSLDREDTQYF,TGTGCCAGCAGCTTAGACAGGGAGGATACGCAGTATTTT
.,TRBV2,many,13,TRBJ1-1,CASVGTTNTEAFF,TGTGCCAGCGTCGGGACAACGAACACTGAAGCTTTCTTT
.,TRBV2,many,12,TRBJ2-7,CASSWQSYEQYF,TGTGCCAGCTCGTGGCAGTCCTACGAGCAGTACTTC
.,TRBV6-6,few,14,TRBJ1-5,CASSSLGTLATQHF,TGTGCCAGCAGTTCCCTAGGGACTTTGGCGACCCAGCATTTT